Described below is a single T cell receptor (beta chain) sequence and its context. The antigen remains unidentified. CDR3 length equals 16 residues. The germline V gene encodes CDR1 SGHRS and CDR2 YFSETQ. Trimming shortened V by 4 bases and J by 1 base, and 15 bases separated the two germline ends. Amplified regions were TCR beta CDR3 sequences from RNA transcripts. RT-PCR in the first round (using the HTBI primer set) targeted the TCR CDR3. MiXCR, applied by TCRdb to the multiplex PCR reads, yields one record per CDR3 protein. The table shows about 95,000 distinct CDR3 sequences, with roughly 39% occurring only once. The sample originates from a study of T cells in Graves' hyperthyroidism and ophthalmopathy. General study findings and limits: Blood samples included most of the expanded thyroid clonotypes exceeding 0.001.

The gene calls are TRBV5-1 and TRBJ1-5, with D possibly being TRBD1 (5 bases). Sequencing input: peripheral blood or thyroid tissue (not recorded which). This receptor was identified in a woman younger than 45 with Graves' hyperthyroidism. In DNA form, the CDR3 reads TGCGCCAGCAGCCCAGTGGGACCGGGAAGCAATCAGCCCCAGCATTTT. Amino acids: CASSPVGPGSNQPQHF.